The 16 T cell receptor beta chains below come from one sample, sequenced in a study of cytomegalovirus exposure and HLA in healthy donors. Primers: 60 Vbeta forward and 13 Jbeta reverse. The method was immunoSEQ multiplex PCR; TCRdb's version includes in-frame clones alone and lacks a portion of them. The sample holds approximately 170,000 clones, 75% to 90% seen once. The material sequenced was PBMCs. The receptor set was obtained from a boy aged 2-9 years in good health and CMV-seronegative.

This clone was picked up a small number of times. V usage is TRBV6-5 and J usage is TRBJ2-1; 9 bases fit TRBD2. With 7 bases clipped from V and 9 bases from J, the junction kept 10 bases outside the gene matches. Germline CDR1 reads MNHEY; CDR2 reads SVGAGI. The CDR3 loop spans 14 amino acids. The CDR3 sequence: CASKRAGGVSEQFF. The CDR3 bases are TGTGCCAGCAAGAGGGCGGGAGGGGTGAGTGAGCAGTTCTTC.

The chain is built from TRBV27 and TRBJ1-2, with TRBD1 matching 7 bases. Losses at the gene ends were 5 bases for V and 10 bases for J; bases not matched to a gene: 10. CDR3 length: 13 residues. Germline CDR1 reads MNHEY; CDR2 reads SMNVEV (reference sequence). CDR3 sequence reads: CASSRPGQTYYTF. The CDR3 DNA sequence: TGTGCCAGCAGTAGACCGGGACAGACCTACTACACCTTC.

This clone was observed a single time. The CDR3 is CATGKSRGQVETQYF. The CDR3, as DNA: TGTGCCACGGGGAAGTCTAGGGGGCAGGTAGAGACCCAGTACTTC. V is TRBV15 and J is TRBJ2-5, with TRBD1 identical over 7 bases. V shed 9 bases, J shed 4 bases, and the junction held 14 bases outside the gene matches. This CDR3 has 15 amino acids. Germline CDR1 is LNHNV and CDR2 is YYDKDF (reference sequence).

The V call is TRBV30, the J call TRBJ2-3; 9 bases fit TRBD2. In germline, CDR1 is GTSNPN, CDR2 SVGIG (reference sequence). This CDR3 is 15 amino acids long. Trimming removed 3 bases from V and 1 base from J; junction bases left unmatched: 5. The CDR3 sequence: CAWSRRLAGTDTQYF. CDR3 sequence (DNA): TGTGCCTGGAGCCGGCGACTAGCGGGCACAGATACGCAGTATTTT.

A few counts support this clone. The genes are TRBV29-1 and TRBJ1-1; D is unclear. Germline V CDR1 and CDR2: SQVTM, ANQGSEA. The CDR3 has 15 residues. V lost 3 bases and J 0 bases, leaving 14 bases between the germline ends. DNA of the CDR3: TGCAGCGTTGACAGCGTCCAGCCTTTGAACACTGAAGCTTTCTTT. Amino acids: CSVDSVQPLNTEAFF. Filled out from reference TRBV29-1 and TRBJ1-1, the complete variable domain reads SAVISQKPSRDICQRGTSLTIQCQVDSQVTMMFWYRQQPGQSLTLIATANQGSEATYESGFVIDKFPISRPNLTFSTLTVSNMSPEDSSIYLCSVDSVQPLNTEAFFGQGTRLTVV.

This rearrangement joins TRBV6-5 to TRBJ1-2; tentative D call: TRBD1 (6 bases). Trimming pared 5 bases from V and 2 bases from J, leaving 15 bases between. The CDR3 extends over 15 amino acids. The germline gives CDR1 MNHEY, CDR2 SVGAGI. CDR3 nucleotide sequence: TGTGCCAGCAGTGCGATCTTGGACAGAAACTATGGCTACACCTTC. Its translation: CASSAILDRNYGYTF.

V and J are TRBV15 and TRBJ2-3; D is possibly TRBD1 (6 bases). Germline assignment: CDR1 LNHNV and CDR2 YYDKDF (reference sequence). Deletions cut 0 bases from V and 2 bases from J, with 15 bases between. The CDR3 has 17 amino acids. The CDR3 DNA follows: TGTGCCACCAGCAGAGATCAGGGACACACTATCACAGATACGCAGTATTTT. Amino acids: CATSRDQGHTITDTQYF.

This chain links TRBV7-9 with TRBJ1-3, with TRBD1 matching over 7 bases. The V gene end was trimmed by 3 bases and the J gene end by 5 bases; junction bases not matched to a gene: 4. The CDR3 consists of 14 residues. From germline, CDR1 is SEHNR and CDR2 FQNEAQ (reference sequence). CDR3 residues: CASSFADRRNTIYF. For the CDR3, the DNA is TGTGCCAGCAGCTTCGCGGACAGGAGAAACACCATATATTTT.

V usage is TRBV19 and J usage is TRBJ2-1, with TRBD2 matching over 10 bases. The CDR3 is 16 residues long. The V and J ends lost 7 bases and 5 bases, in that order; junction bases with no gene match: 11. CDR1 is LNHDA and CDR2 is SQIVND in the germline V gene (reference sequence). The CDR3 loop is CASKGGSGRSHNEQFF. In nucleotides, the CDR3 is TGTGCCAGTAAGGGGGGTAGCGGGAGGTCCCACAATGAGCAGTTCTTC.

In this sample, this clone turned up once. The V gene is TRBV27, the J gene TRBJ1-5; D perhaps matches TRBD1 (6 bases). CDR3 length: 15 residues. Germline loops: CDR1 MNHEY, CDR2 SMNVEV (reference sequence). The V end lost 6 bases, the J end lost 5 bases, and 17 bases lay between the germline ends. The CDR3 reads CASRLTGLGHQPQHF. DNA for the CDR3: TGTGCCAGCAGACTAACAGGGTTGGGTCATCAGCCCCAGCATTTT.

This rearrangement joins TRBV5-1 to TRBJ1-2; 7 bases are shared with TRBD1. The CDR3 spans 15 residues. From germline, CDR1 is SGHRS and CDR2 YFSETQ. V shed 1 base and J 9 bases; nucleotides not matched to a gene: 12. The CDR3: CASSLTGAGLSRYTF. CDR3 DNA: TGCGCCAGCAGCTTGACAGGGGCCGGTTTGAGTCGCTACACCTTC.

V is TRBV15 and J is TRBJ2-5; maybe TRBD2 (6 bases). This CDR3 region has 13 residues. Germline V lookup: CDR1 LNHNV, CDR2 YYDKDF (reference sequence). V was clipped by 2 bases and J by 8 bases, with 12 bases between them. CDR3 sequence reads: CATSRYGGETQYF. In DNA, the CDR3 is TGTGCCACCAGCAGATACGGGGGAGAAACCCAGTACTTC.

In its sample, this clone was seen once. The chain has TRBV5-4 and TRBJ2-7, with D hard to call. The V end lost 4 bases, the J end lost 2 bases, and 10 bases lay between the germline ends. CDR1 is SGHNT, CDR2 YYREEE, per germline (reference sequence). The CDR3 runs to 13 residues. The CDR3: CASSHPIAYEQYV. The CDR3 bases are TGTGCCAGCAGCCACCCTATAGCCTACGAGCAGTACGTC.

The chain recombines TRBV27 with TRBJ1-5, with D possibly TRBD1 on 5 matching bases. Trimming removed 2 bases from V and 7 bases from J, with 9 bases in between. Germline V gene sequence: CDR1 MNHEY, CDR2 SMNVEV (reference sequence). The CDR3 length is 13 residues. The CDR3 loop is CASSLGARQPQHF. The CDR3 coding sequence is TGTGCCAGCAGTTTAGGGGCTCGACAGCCCCAGCATTTT.

This sequence joins TRBV19 and TRBJ2-3, with TRBD2 matching over 8 bases. CDR3 size: 15 residues. Germline V gives CDR1 LNHDA, CDR2 SQIVND (reference sequence). Germline trimming cut 3 bases from V and 3 bases from J; bases unmatched to any gene: 5. The CDR3 protein is CASSIFLAGTDTQYF. The CDR3 DNA reads TGTGCCAGTAGTATTTTTTTAGCGGGAACAGATACGCAGTATTTT.

This rearrangement joins TRBV5-1 to TRBJ2-3; possible D gene TRBD2, 6 bases. The germline V gene encodes CDR1 SGHRS and CDR2 YFSETQ. V was trimmed by 1 base and J by 1 base, leaving 10 bases between them. This CDR3 is built from 15 residues. CDR3 loop: CASSLSGVGTDTQYF. The CDR3 DNA is TGCGCCAGCAGCTTGTCGGGAGTAGGCACAGATACGCAGTATTTT.